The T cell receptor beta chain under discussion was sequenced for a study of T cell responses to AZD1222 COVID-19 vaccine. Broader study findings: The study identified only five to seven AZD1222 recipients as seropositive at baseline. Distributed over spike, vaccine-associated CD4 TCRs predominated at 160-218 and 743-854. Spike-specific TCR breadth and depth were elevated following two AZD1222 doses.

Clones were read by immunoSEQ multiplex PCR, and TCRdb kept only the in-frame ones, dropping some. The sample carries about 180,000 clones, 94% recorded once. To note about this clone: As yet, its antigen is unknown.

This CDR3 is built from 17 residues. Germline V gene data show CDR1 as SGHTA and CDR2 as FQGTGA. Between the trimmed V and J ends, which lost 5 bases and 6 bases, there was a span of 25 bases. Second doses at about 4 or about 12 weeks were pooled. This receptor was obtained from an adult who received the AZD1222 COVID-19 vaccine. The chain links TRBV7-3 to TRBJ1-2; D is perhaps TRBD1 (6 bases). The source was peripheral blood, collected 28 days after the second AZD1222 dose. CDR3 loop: CASSPQGVVQGRNGYTF. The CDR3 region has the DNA TGTGCCAGCAGCCCCCAAGGCGTCGTTCAGGGGAGGAATGGCTACACCTTC.